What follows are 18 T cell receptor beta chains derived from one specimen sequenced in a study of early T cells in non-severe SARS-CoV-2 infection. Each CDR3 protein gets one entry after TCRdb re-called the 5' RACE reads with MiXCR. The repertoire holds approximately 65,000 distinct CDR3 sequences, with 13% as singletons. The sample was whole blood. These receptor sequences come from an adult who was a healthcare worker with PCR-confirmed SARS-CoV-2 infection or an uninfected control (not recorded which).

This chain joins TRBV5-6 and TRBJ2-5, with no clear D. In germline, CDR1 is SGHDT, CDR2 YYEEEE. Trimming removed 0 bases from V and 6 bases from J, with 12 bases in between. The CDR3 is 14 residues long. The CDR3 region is CASSLVRSLKTQYF. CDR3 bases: TGTGCCAGCAGCTTGGTTCGGAGCCTGAAGACCCAGTACTTC.

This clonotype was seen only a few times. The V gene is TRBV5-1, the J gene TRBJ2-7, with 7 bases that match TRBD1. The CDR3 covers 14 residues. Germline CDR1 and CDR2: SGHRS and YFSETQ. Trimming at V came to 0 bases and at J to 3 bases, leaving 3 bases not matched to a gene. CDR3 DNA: TGCGCCAGCAGCTTGGGGACAGGATACTACGAGCAGTACTTC. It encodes CASSLGTGYYEQYF.

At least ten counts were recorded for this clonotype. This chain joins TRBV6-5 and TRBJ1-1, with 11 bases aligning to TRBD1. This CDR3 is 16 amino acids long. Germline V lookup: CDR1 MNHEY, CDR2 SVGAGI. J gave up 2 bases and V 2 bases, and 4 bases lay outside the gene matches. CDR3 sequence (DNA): TGTGCCAGCAGTTACGGGGGACAGGGGGGAAACACTGAAGCTTTCTTT. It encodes CASSYGGQGGNTEAFF.

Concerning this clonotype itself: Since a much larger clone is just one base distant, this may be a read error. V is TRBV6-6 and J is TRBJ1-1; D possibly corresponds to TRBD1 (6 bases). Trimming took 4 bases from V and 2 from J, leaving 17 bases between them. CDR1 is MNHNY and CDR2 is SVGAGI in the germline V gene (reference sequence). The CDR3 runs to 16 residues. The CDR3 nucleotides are TGTGCCAGCAGTTTCTCGATTGGCAGGGGTAACACTGAAGCTTTCTTT. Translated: CASSFSIGRGNTEAFF.

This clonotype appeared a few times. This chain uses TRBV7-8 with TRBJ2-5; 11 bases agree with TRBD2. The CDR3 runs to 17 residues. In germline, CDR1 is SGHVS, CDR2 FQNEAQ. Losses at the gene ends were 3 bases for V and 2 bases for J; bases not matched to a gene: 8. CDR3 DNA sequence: TGTGCCAGCAGCTTGGGGGCTAGCGGGGGGCCTCAAGAGACCCAGTACTTC. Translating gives CASSLGASGGPQETQYF.

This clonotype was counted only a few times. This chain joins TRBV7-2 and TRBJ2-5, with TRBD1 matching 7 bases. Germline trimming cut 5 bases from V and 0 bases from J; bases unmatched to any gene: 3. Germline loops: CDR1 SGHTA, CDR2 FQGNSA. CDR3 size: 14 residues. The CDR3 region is CASSVDRYQETQYF. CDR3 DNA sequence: TGTGCCAGCAGCGTGGACAGGTACCAAGAGACCCAGTACTTC. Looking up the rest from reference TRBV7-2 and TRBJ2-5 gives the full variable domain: GAGVSQSPSNKVTEKGKDVELRCDPISGHTALYWYRQSLGQGLEFLIYFQGNSAPDKSGLPSDRFSAERTGGSVSTLTIQRTQQEDSAVYLCASSVDRYQETQYFGPGTRLLVL.

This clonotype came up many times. The CDR3 bases are TGTGCCAGCAGTCCAAAACAGGGTCTCTATGGCTACACCTTC. It translates to CASSPKQGLYGYTF. The chain links TRBV12-3 or TRBV12-4 to TRBJ1-2; maybe TRBD1 (6 bases). This CDR3 is built from 14 residues. V lost 5 bases, J lost 4 bases, and 14 bases lay in between.

The CDR3 region is CASSSPTGYNSPLHF. CDR3 DNA: TGTGCCAGCAGTTCCCCCACAGGCTATAATTCACCCCTCCACTTT. The chain is built from TRBV27 and TRBJ1-6, with D perhaps TRBD1 (5 bases). This CDR3 is 15 amino acids long. V was shortened by 4 bases and J by 3 bases, with 10 bases between the two germline ends. Germline V CDR1 and CDR2: MNHEY, SMNVEV (reference sequence).

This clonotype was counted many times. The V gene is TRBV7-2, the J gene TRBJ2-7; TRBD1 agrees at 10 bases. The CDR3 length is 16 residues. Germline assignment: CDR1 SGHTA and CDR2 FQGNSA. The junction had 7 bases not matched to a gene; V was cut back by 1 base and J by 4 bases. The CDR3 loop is CASSLVGGQGSYEQYF. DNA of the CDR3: TGTGCCAGCAGCTTAGTAGGGGGACAGGGGTCGTACGAGCAGTACTTC.

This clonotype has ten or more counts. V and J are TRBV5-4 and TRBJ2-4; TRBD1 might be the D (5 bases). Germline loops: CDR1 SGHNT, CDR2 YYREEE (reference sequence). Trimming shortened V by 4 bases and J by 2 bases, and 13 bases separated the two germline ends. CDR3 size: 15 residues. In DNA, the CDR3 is TGTGCCAGCAGCCCGCCAGGGTCTTCCAAAAACATTCAGTACTTC. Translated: CASSPPGSSKNIQYF.

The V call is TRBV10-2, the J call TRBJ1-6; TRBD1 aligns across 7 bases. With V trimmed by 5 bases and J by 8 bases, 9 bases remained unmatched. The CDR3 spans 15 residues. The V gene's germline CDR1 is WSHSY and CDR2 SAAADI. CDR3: CASSLNRGGDSPLHF. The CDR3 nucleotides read TGCGCCAGCAGTCTAAACAGGGGAGGTGATTCACCCCTCCACTTT.

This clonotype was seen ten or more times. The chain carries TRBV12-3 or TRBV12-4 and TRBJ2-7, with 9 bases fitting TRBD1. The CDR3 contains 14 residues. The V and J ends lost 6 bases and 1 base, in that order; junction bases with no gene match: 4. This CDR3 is CASSLGQGSYEQYF. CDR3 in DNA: TGTGCCAGCAGCCTGGGACAGGGATCCTACGAGCAGTACTTC.

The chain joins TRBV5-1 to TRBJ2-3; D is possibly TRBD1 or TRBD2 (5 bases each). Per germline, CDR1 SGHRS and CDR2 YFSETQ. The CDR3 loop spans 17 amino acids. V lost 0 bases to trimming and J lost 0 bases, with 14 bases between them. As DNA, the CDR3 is TGCGCCAGCAGCTTGGGGGGGTTTGCGCCTAGCACAGATACGCAGTATTTT. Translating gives CASSLGGFAPSTDTQYF.

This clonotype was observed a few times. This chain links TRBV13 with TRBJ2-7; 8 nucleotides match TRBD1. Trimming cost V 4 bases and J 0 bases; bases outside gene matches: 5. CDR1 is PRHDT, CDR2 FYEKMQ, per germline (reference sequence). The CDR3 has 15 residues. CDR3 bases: TGTGCCAGCAGCTACAGACAGGGGTCCTCCTACGAGCAGTACTTC. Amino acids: CASSYRQGSSYEQYF.

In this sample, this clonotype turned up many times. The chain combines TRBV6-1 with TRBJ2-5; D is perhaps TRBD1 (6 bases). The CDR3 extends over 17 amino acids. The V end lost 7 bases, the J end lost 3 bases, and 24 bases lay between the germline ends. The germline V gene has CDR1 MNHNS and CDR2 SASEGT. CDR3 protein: CASTKKREQKGEETQYF. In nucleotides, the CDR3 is TGTGCCAGCACCAAAAAGAGAGAGCAGAAGGGGGAAGAGACCCAGTACTTC.

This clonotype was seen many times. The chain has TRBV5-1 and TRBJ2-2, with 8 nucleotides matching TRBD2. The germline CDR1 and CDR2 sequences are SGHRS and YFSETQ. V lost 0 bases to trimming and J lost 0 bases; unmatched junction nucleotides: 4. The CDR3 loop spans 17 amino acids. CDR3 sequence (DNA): TGCGCCAGCAGCTTGGCGCGCGGGGGGTCGAACACCGGGGAGCTGTTTTTT. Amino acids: CASSLARGGSNTGELFF.

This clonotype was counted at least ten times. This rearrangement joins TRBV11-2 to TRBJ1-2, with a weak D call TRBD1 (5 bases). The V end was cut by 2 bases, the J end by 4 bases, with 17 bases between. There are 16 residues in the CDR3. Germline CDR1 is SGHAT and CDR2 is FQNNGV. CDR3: CASSLTPDTRGYGYTF. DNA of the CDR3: TGTGCCAGCAGCTTAACCCCGGACACCCGGGGCTATGGCTACACCTTC. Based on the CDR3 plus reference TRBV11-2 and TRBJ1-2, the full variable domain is EAGVAQSPRYKIIEKRQSVAFWCNPISGHATLYWYQQILGQGPKLLIQFQNNGVVDDSQLPKDRFSAERLKGVDSTLKIQPAKLEDSAVYLCASSLTPDTRGYGYTFGSGTRLTVV.

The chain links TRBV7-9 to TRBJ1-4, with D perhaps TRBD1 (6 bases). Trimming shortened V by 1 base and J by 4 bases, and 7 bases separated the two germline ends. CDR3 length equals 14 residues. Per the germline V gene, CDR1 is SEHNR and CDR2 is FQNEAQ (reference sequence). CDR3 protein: CASSLGRGNEKLFF. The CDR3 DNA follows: TGTGCCAGCAGCTTAGGCAGGGGTAATGAAAAACTGTTTTTT.